This entry concerns a single TCR beta chain. As processed by the authors: Nucleated cell counts were estimated from reference gene primer amplification. Sequenced by immunoSEQ multiplex PCR; TCRdb stores in-frame clones only, minus some. That table supplies the V and J calls and clone size; D and trimming were determined from the DNA. The sample has tens of thousands of clones; about nine tenths are singletons. The sample is drawn from a study of blood T cell repertoires in COVID-19. Study details: Samples of COVID-19 (acute and convalescent) were obtained from the United States, Italy and Spain.

Germline CDR1 SGHKS, CDR2 YYEKEE (reference sequence). The CDR3 sequence is 15 residues long. Trimming pared 2 bases from V and 4 bases from J, leaving 16 bases between. The origin of this receptor is a woman at least 80 years old with acute or convalescent COVID-19. The sequencing input was peripheral blood. This sequence joins TRBV5-5 and TRBJ2-7, with a weak D call TRBD1 (7 bases). CDR3 sequence: CASSFFAGGPYEQYF. CDR3 in DNA: TGTGCCAGCAGCTTTTTCGCAGGGGGGCCTTACGAGCAGTACTTC. The full variable domain, completed using reference TRBV5-5 and TRBJ2-7, is DAGVTQSPTHLIKTRGQQVTLRCSPISGHKSVSWYQQVLGQGPQFIFQYYEKEERGRGNFPDRFSARQFPNYSSELNVNALLLGDSALYLCASSFFAGGPYEQYFGPGTRLTVT.